The 18 T cell receptor beta chains reported below all come from one sample, sequenced in a study of blood T cells in healthy people across ages. The use of a sample-barcoded 5' primer and a J-beta primer mix characterized a second PCR of 7 to 11 cycles. Each CDR3 protein gets one entry after TCRdb re-called the 5' RACE reads with MiXCR. The table has approximately 780,000 distinct CDR3 sequences, 20% to 30% seen once. This sample was shared with a second study, whose subject was T cells of mothers and their children.

Specimen: blood. The source of these receptors is a boy under 18 in good health.

The chain has TRBV28 and TRBJ2-5; perhaps TRBD2 as D (5 bases). Trimming cost V 4 bases and J 5 bases, with 11 bases left between them. In germline, CDR1 is MDHEN, CDR2 SYDVKM. The CDR3 contains 13 residues. The CDR3 DNA reads TGTGCCAGCAGTTGGGAGCGGCGGGAGACCCAGTACTTC. Residues: CASSWERRETQYF.

The rearrangement joins TRBV25-1 to TRBJ1-2; 10 bases fit TRBD1. There are 14 residues in the CDR3. CDR1 is MGHDK, CDR2 SYGVNS, per germline. Losses at the gene ends were 8 bases for V and 6 bases for J; bases not matched to a gene: 9. The CDR3 nucleotides are TGTGCCAGCTCTCGGGGACAGGGGTTGAATGGCTACACCTTC. It codes for CASSRGQGLNGYTF.

The gene calls are TRBV3-1 and TRBJ2-1; TRBD1 matches at 9 bases. The better agreement between TRBJ2-5 and the DNA end casts doubt on the J call. The CDR3 runs to 16 residues. CDR1 and CDR2 from the germline V gene are LGHDT and YNNKEL (reference sequence). The CDR3 sequence: CASSQETGGPREGQYF. As DNA, the CDR3 is TGTGCCAGCAGCCAAGAGACAGGGGGACCAAGAGAGGGCCAGTACTTC.

The chain couples TRBV5-1 to TRBJ2-5, with TRBD2 as a possible D gene (6 bases). Deletions cut 0 bases from V and 10 bases from J, with 19 bases between. CDR1 SGHRS and CDR2 YFSETQ come from the germline V gene. The length of the CDR3 is 15 residues. Here the CDR3 reads CASSLAGGAVDGQYF. The CDR3 region has the DNA TGCGCCAGCAGCTTGGCGGGCGGGGCGGTGGATGGCCAGTACTTC.

The chain uses TRBV29-1 and TRBJ1-2; the D gene is possibly TRBD1 (5 bases). V was shortened by 6 bases and J by 2 bases, with 16 bases between the two germline ends. In germline, CDR1 is SQVTM, CDR2 ANQGSEA. This CDR3 is 14 amino acids long. CDR3 sequence reads: CSVAPPEGNYGYTF. Written as DNA, the CDR3 is TGCAGCGTCGCCCCCCCGGAGGGGAACTATGGCTACACCTTC.

The chain links TRBV28 to TRBJ2-3; D may correspond to TRBD1 or TRBD2 (6 bases each). V gave up 6 bases and J gave up 3 bases, with 13 bases separating them. This CDR3 comprises 14 residues. Germline CDR1 MDHEN, CDR2 SYDVKM. The CDR3 DNA is TGTGCCAGCAGACTTACAGGGAGGACAGATACGCAGTATTTT. It translates to CASRLTGRTDTQYF.

Only a few counts were recorded for this clonotype. J is TRBJ1-2 and V is TRBV7-9; no reliable D call. The germline V and J ends were trimmed by 2 bases and 0 bases, with 10 bases remaining between them. This CDR3 is 15 amino acids long. CDR1 SEHNR and CDR2 FQNEAQ come from the germline V gene (reference sequence). The CDR3: CASSLRGIPNYGYTF. The CDR3 DNA follows: TGTGCCAGCAGCTTAAGAGGGATACCTAACTATGGCTACACCTTC.

This clonotype appeared a few times. This chain connects TRBV28 to TRBJ1-3; D call uncertain. The CDR3 contains 16 residues. Germline V gene sequence: CDR1 MDHEN, CDR2 SYDVKM. Trimming stripped 5 bases from V and 0 bases from J, with 14 bases between. CDR3 nucleotides: TGTGCCAGCAGTCCCTACCCCTCCCCCTCTGGAAACACCATATATTTT. As protein: CASSPYPSPSGNTIYF.

This chain joins TRBV12-2 and TRBJ2-1. TRBV12-2 is deemed a pseudogene. The CDR3 totals 13 residues. The CDR3 nucleotides read TGTGCAAGGATAGCGGAGCCCTACAATGAGCAGTTCTTC. Its protein product is CARIAEPYNEQFF.

The chain is built from TRBV12-3 or TRBV12-4 and TRBJ2-6; D is uncertain. CDR3 size: 14 residues. Trimming took off 7 bases at V and 2 bases at J, with 9 bases between the two ends. CDR3 in DNA: TGTGCCAGCACAACGTCGGCTGGGGCCAACGTCCTGACTTTC. Translated, it gives CASTTSAGANVLTF.

This clonotype was seen a few times. The rearrangement uses TRBV5-5 and TRBJ2-6, with TRBD1 identical over 7 bases. Trimming at V came to 0 bases and at J to 0 bases, leaving 6 bases not matched to a gene. Germline assignment: CDR1 SGHKS and CDR2 YYEKEE (reference sequence). The CDR3 sequence is 18 residues long. The CDR3 here is CASSLAWGQSSGANVLTF. The CDR3 DNA follows: TGTGCCAGCAGCTTGGCCTGGGGACAGAGCTCTGGGGCCAACGTCCTGACTTTC.

The rearrangement joins TRBV27 to TRBJ1-1; possible D gene TRBD1, 6 bases. V shed 4 bases and J shed 11 bases, with 11 bases lying between them. From germline, CDR1 is MNHEY and CDR2 SMNVEV (reference sequence). This CDR3 is built from 11 residues. The CDR3 DNA follows: TGTGCCAGCAGTTGCGAGGGGGGGGCTTTCTTT. This sequence encodes CASSCEGGAFF.

This clonotype appeared a few times. This chain links TRBV11-2 with TRBJ2-1; 13 bases are shared with TRBD2. Looked up from germline, CDR1 is SGHAT and CDR2 is FQNNGV. J gave up 0 bases and V 3 bases, and 14 bases lay outside the gene matches. The length of the CDR3 is 21 residues. CDR3 sequence reads: CASSFPKRTSGGTSSYNEQFF. Written as DNA, the CDR3 is TGTGCCAGCAGCTTCCCCAAGAGGACTAGCGGGGGAACGAGCTCCTACAATGAGCAGTTCTTC.

A few counts support this clonotype. Its ends do not fully match the called genes, so a read error is possible. The chain combines TRBV5-1 with TRBJ2-5; perhaps TRBD1 as D (7 bases). Per germline, CDR1 SGHRS and CDR2 YFSETQ. CDR3 length: 14 amino acids. CDR3 sequence: CASSMEGQSPNRDF. The CDR3 DNA follows: TGCGCCAGCAGCATGGAGGGACAGTCCCCTAACCGGGACTTC. The variable domain in full, with the rest retrieved from reference TRBV5-1 and TRBJ2-5, is KAGVTQTPRYLIKTRGQQVTLSCSPISGHRSVSWYQQTPGQGLQFLFEYFSETQRNKGNFPGRFSGRQFSNSRSEMNVSTLELGDSALYLCASSMEGQSPNRDFGPGTRLLVL.

This clonotype was counted between two and nine times. The J gene is TRBJ2-1, the V gene TRBV27, with a tentative D call TRBD2 (6 bases). The CDR3 extends over 16 amino acids. Trimming took off 6 bases at V and 0 bases at J, with 15 bases between the two ends. Germline V CDR1 and CDR2: MNHEY, SMNVEV (reference sequence). The CDR3 region is CASRGLAVSSYNEQFF. In DNA form, the CDR3 reads TGTGCCAGCAGGGGGTTAGCGGTGAGCTCCTACAATGAGCAGTTCTTC.

A few counts support this clonotype. V is TRBV20-1 and J is TRBJ2-7, with D tentatively TRBD1 (6 bases). Germline assignment: CDR1 DFQATT and CDR2 SNEGSKA (reference sequence). The CDR3 runs 12 residues. V was pared by 3 bases and J by 3 bases, with 9 bases between. CDR3 in amino acids: CSASRQDYEQYF. For the CDR3, the DNA is TGCAGTGCTAGTCGACAGGACTACGAGCAGTACTTC.

V gene TRBV7-3 combines with J gene TRBJ1-2; 9 bases map to TRBD1. CDR3 length: 13 residues. With V trimmed by 4 bases and J by 7 bases, 4 bases remained unmatched. CDR1 is SGHTA, CDR2 FQGTGA, per germline. CDR3 residues: CASSSGQGLGYTF. As DNA, the CDR3 is TGTGCCAGCAGCTCGGGACAGGGTCTTGGCTACACCTTC.

V is TRBV6-6 and J is TRBJ1-5, with 8 bases that match TRBD1. V was clipped by 7 bases and J by 7 bases; unmatched bases: 9. The germline V gene has CDR1 MNHNY and CDR2 SVGAGI (reference sequence). The CDR3 consists of 14 residues. The CDR3 is CASNTGGTGQPQHF. DNA of the CDR3: TGTGCCAGCAATACAGGGGGAACGGGGCAGCCCCAGCATTTT.